In its sample, the clone carrying this T cell receptor beta chain was seen many times. The sample belongs to a study of spatial heterogeneity in lung cancer. On the study more broadly: Beta-chain sequences consistently outnumbered alpha-chain sequences in detection. Each unique TCR and UMI combination was seen more than ten times on average in raw reads.

Time point here: sample taken at primary tumor resection. Whole RNA, which was extracted from tumor, nontumor lung tissue or frozen PBMC, was sequenced without any cell sorting. The CDR3 sequence is 15 residues long. With 5 bases removed from V and 7 bases from J, the gap between germline ends came to 15 bases. CDR1 SGHTA and CDR2 FQGNSA come from the germline V gene. Each TCR cDNA molecule carried a unique molecular identifier. One entry per CDR3 protein results from TCRdb running MiXCR on the 5' RACE reads. The data show about 22,000 distinct CDR3 sequences, 3.5% to 5% seen once. The chain is built from TRBV7-2 and TRBJ1-6; D gene ambiguous. This sample comprised PBMCs, obtained at surgery. This clonotype originated in a male donor with early-stage non-small cell lung cancer. DNA of the CDR3: TGTGCCAGCAGCCCGGCAGCAACTACCAATTCACCCCTCCACTTT. This gives the protein CASSPAATTNSPLHF.